A selection of T cell receptor beta chains follows, all from one sample in a study of blood T cell repertoires in COVID-19. Profiling relied on immunoSEQ multiplex PCR, and the TCRdb table lists in-frame clones only, not all of them. Among some 220,000 clones, around 80% were seen once, and the ten largest hold roughly 5.3%. The sequenced sample consisted of peripheral blood. The receptor set was obtained from a woman aged 60 to 75 who had recovered from COVID-19. CDR3s include the opening cysteine and the closing phenylalanine or tryptophan. The order of the fields is D gene, J gene, V gene, clone size, CDR3 protein, CDR3 DNA. The D gene is left open where the match is weak. Some rows mark clone size as missing; the rest say once, few, many or name a class of expanded clone.

NA	TRBJ2-7	TRBV7-2	NA	CASSLGDSYEQYF	TGTGCCAGCAGCTTAGGAGACAGCTACGAGCAGTACTTC
NA	TRBJ2-3	TRBV6-5	NA	CASSDSGRLGTQYF	TGTGCCAGCAGTGACTCAGGGAGGCTGGGTACGCAGTATTTT
NA	TRBJ1-6	TRBV27	many	CASSLLDRSNSPLHF	TGTGCCAGCAGTTTACTAGACAGGAGTAATTCACCCCTCCACTTT
NA	TRBJ2-3	TRBV12-5	NA	CASAPQQWTDTQYF	TGTGCTAGTGCCCCGCAACAGTGGACAGATACGCAGTATTTT
NA	TRBJ2-1	TRBV30	NA	CALRGLDQVEQFF	TGTGCCTTGAGGGGACTCGACCAGGTTGAGCAGTTCTTC
TRBD1	TRBJ1-2	TRBV15	NA	CATSGPGTEPNYGYTF	TGTGCCACCAGCGGCCCCGGGACAGAGCCTAACTATGGCTACACCTTC
NA	TRBJ2-4	TRBV11-2	few	CASSLWGGAENIQYF	TGTGCCAGCAGCTTATGGGGGGGGGCCGAAAACATTCAGTACTTC
NA	TRBJ2-7	TRBV6-1	NA	CASSELYGYEQYF	TGTGCCAGCAGTGAACTCTATGGCTACGAGCAGTACTTC
NA	TRBJ1-4	TRBV24-1	NA	CATSDFPEPGEKLFF	TGTGCCACCAGTGATTTTCCAGAGCCGGGGGAAAAACTGTTTTTT
TRBD2	TRBJ2-7	TRBV13	NA	CASSPGSSGRFSEQYF	TGTGCCAGCAGCCCTGGCTCTAGCGGGAGGTTCTCGGAGCAGTACTTC
TRBD1	TRBJ1-1	TRBV5-1	once	CASSLRGLTEAFF	TGCGCCAGCAGCTTGAGGGGGCTCACTGAAGCTTTCTTT
TRBD1	TRBJ2-7	TRBV25-1	few	CASSTGTGLYEQYF	TGTGCCAGCAGTACCGGGACAGGCCTCTACGAGCAGTACTTC
NA	TRBJ1-6	TRBV29-1	NA	CSVEGGQNSPLHF	TGCAGCGTTGAAGGGGGCCAGAATTCACCCCTCCACTTT
TRBD1	TRBJ1-1	TRBV5-1	once	CASRKGAENGMAAFF	TGCGCCAGCAGGAAGGGGGCGGAGAATGGAATGGCAGCTTTCTTT
TRBD2	TRBJ2-3	TRBV2	NA	CASSVTSGGTDTQYF	TGTGCCAGCAGCGTGACTAGCGGGGGCACAGATACGCAGTATTTT
NA	TRBJ1-1	TRBV20-1	once	CSARRNTEAFF	TGCAGTGCTAGGAGGAACACTGAAGCTTTCTTT
TRBD1	TRBJ1-2	TRBV5-3	few	CARRGTDYGYTF	TGTGCCAGAAGGGGGACAGACTATGGCTACACCTTC
TRBD1	TRBJ2-3	TRBV5-1	few	CASMRGTATDTQYF	TGCGCCAGCATGAGAGGGACAGCCACAGATACGCAGTATTTT
NA	TRBJ2-2	TRBV12-3/TRBV12-4	NA	CASTPNTGELFF	TGTGCCAGCACCCCAAACACCGGGGAGCTGTTTTTT
NA	TRBJ2-7	TRBV5-5	NA	CASSFYGIGYEQYF	TGTGCCAGCAGCTTTTACGGGATCGGCTACGAGCAGTACTTC
TRBD1	TRBJ1-1	TRBV7-3	few	CASSSGQRNTEAFF	TGTGCCAGCAGCTCGGGACAGCGCAACACTGAAGCTTTCTTT
TRBD2	TRBJ2-7	TRBV2	once	CASSWTSGRYEQYF	TGTGCCAGCAGTTGGACTAGCGGCCGCTACGAGCAGTACTTC
TRBD2	TRBJ2-1	TRBV2	NA	CASSSTRGGSYNEQFF	TGTGCCAGCAGTAGTACTCGCGGGGGGTCCTACAATGAGCAGTTCTTC
TRBD1	TRBJ1-4	TRBV7-9	NA	CASSEGTGGNEKLFF	TGTGCCAGCAGCGAGGGGACAGGCGGGAATGAAAAACTGTTTTTT
TRBD2	TRBJ2-3	TRBV15	NA	CATSRVRGGVADTQYF	TGTGCCACCAGCAGAGTCCGGGGGGGCGTTGCAGATACGCAGTATTTT
NA	TRBJ2-7	TRBV13	once	CASSLDSSYEQYF	TGTGCCAGCAGCTTAGACAGCTCCTACGAGCAGTACTTC
NA	TRBJ1-6	TRBV7-9	NA	CASSSPGGRRNSPLHF	TGTGCCAGCAGCTCCCCGGGGGGCAGGAGAAATTCACCCCTCCACTTT
TRBD1	TRBJ1-2	TRBV2	NA	CASSEQGAAGYTF	TGTGCCAGCAGTGAACAGGGGGCGGCTGGCTACACCTTC
TRBD2	TRBJ2-3	TRBV7-2	NA	CASSSAGLAGGTSTDTQYF	TGTGCCAGCAGCTCCGCAGGACTAGCGGGGGGAACTAGCACAGATACGCAGTATTTT
TRBD1	TRBJ1-2	TRBV3-1/TRBV3-2	once	CASSPGTVYGYTF	TGTGCCAGCAGCCCAGGGACAGTCTATGGCTACACCTTC
NA	TRBJ2-7	TRBV5-4	NA	CASSLTEHEQYF	TGTGCCAGCAGCTTGACAGAACACGAGCAGTACTTC
NA	TRBJ2-5	TRBV9	NA	CASSELALQETQYF	TGTGCCAGCAGCGAGCTAGCCCTCCAAGAGACCCAGTACTTC
NA	TRBJ1-1	TRBV9	once	CASSAGQFTEAFF	TGTGCCAGCAGCGCTGGACAGTTCACTGAAGCTTTCTTT
TRBD2	TRBJ2-3	TRBV4-1	NA	CASSQLAGPTDTQYF	TGCGCCAGCAGCCAACTAGCGGGGCCCACAGATACGCAGTATTTT
NA	TRBJ2-7	TRBV3-1/TRBV3-2	NA	CASSPSGPYEQYF	TGTGCCAGCAGCCCGAGCGGACCCTACGAGCAGTACTTC
NA	TRBJ1-1	TRBV28	NA	CASSLWQGRHTEAFF	TGTGCCAGCAGTTTATGGCAGGGGCGTCACACTGAAGCTTTCTTT
NA	TRBJ1-2	TRBV30	NA	CAWSGGRFPYGYTF	TGTGCCTGGAGTGGGGGGCGCTTTCCCTATGGCTACACCTTC
NA	TRBJ2-5	TRBV5-1	NA	CASSPDRTGGETQYF	TGCGCCAGCAGTCCTGACAGGACAGGAGGGGAGACCCAGTACTTC
NA	TRBJ2-7	TRBV6-5	NA	CASSREGARTYEQYF	TGTGCCAGCAGTCGGGAGGGGGCCAGGACCTACGAGCAGTACTTC
TRBD1	TRBJ2-2	TRBV3-1/TRBV3-2	NA	CASSQPGPGQGTSGELFF	TGTGCCAGCAGCCAACCTGGGCCGGGACAGGGGACCAGCGGGGAGCTGTTTTTT
TRBD2	TRBJ2-1	TRBV30	NA	CAWSPTGTSGYNEQFF	TGTGCCTGGAGTCCAACCGGGACTAGCGGATACAATGAGCAGTTCTTC
NA	TRBJ2-1	TRBV12-3/TRBV12-4	few	CASQGDLGQFF	TGTGCCAGCCAAGGAGACTTGGGGCAGTTCTTC
TRBD2	TRBJ2-3	TRBV7-2	NA	CASSLRGLAGEGTDTQYF	TGTGCCAGCAGCTTAAGAGGGCTAGCGGGGGAGGGCACAGATACGCAGTATTTT
TRBD1	TRBJ1-1	TRBV5-1	NA	CASSGDRVNTEAFF	TGCGCCAGCAGCGGGGACAGGGTGAACACTGAAGCTTTCTTT
NA	TRBJ2-1	TRBV4-1	NA	CASSRRRGNLLRNEQFF	TGCGCCAGCAGCCGGCGTCGGGGTAATTTACTTCGCAATGAGCAGTTCTTC
NA	TRBJ1-1	TRBV9	NA	CARSEHGGGRNTEAFF	TGTGCCCGCAGCGAGCACGGGGGGGGAAGGAACACTGAAGCTTTCTTT
TRBD1	TRBJ1-1	TRBV6-5	once	CASSYPQGEAFF	TGTGCCAGCAGTTACCCGCAGGGGGAGGCTTTCTTT
TRBD1	TRBJ1-1	TRBV6-2/TRBV6-3	NA	CASSYPGPTGVNTEAFF	TGTGCCAGCAGTTATCCTGGACCCACAGGGGTGAACACTGAAGCTTTCTTT
TRBD2	TRBJ2-3	TRBV6-2/TRBV6-3	NA	CASSAPGLALDTQYF	TGTGCCAGCAGTGCCCCGGGACTAGCGTTAGATACGCAGTATTTT
TRBD1	TRBJ1-5	TRBV6-2/TRBV6-3	NA	CASSTRQGGNQPQHF	TGTGCCAGCAGTACCCGACAGGGGGGCAATCAGCCCCAGCATTTT
NA	TRBJ1-2	TRBV5-4	NA	CASSFSGSYGYTF	TGTGCCAGCAGCTTCAGCGGAAGCTATGGCTACACCTTC
TRBD1	TRBJ2-1	TRBV5-1	NA	CASSDPGQGPSEQFF	TGCGCCAGCAGCGATCCGGGACAGGGGCCTTCTGAGCAGTTCTTC
NA	TRBJ2-2	TRBV30	NA	CAWSFRQDTGELFF	TGTGCCTGGAGTTTTCGACAGGACACCGGGGAGCTGTTTTTT